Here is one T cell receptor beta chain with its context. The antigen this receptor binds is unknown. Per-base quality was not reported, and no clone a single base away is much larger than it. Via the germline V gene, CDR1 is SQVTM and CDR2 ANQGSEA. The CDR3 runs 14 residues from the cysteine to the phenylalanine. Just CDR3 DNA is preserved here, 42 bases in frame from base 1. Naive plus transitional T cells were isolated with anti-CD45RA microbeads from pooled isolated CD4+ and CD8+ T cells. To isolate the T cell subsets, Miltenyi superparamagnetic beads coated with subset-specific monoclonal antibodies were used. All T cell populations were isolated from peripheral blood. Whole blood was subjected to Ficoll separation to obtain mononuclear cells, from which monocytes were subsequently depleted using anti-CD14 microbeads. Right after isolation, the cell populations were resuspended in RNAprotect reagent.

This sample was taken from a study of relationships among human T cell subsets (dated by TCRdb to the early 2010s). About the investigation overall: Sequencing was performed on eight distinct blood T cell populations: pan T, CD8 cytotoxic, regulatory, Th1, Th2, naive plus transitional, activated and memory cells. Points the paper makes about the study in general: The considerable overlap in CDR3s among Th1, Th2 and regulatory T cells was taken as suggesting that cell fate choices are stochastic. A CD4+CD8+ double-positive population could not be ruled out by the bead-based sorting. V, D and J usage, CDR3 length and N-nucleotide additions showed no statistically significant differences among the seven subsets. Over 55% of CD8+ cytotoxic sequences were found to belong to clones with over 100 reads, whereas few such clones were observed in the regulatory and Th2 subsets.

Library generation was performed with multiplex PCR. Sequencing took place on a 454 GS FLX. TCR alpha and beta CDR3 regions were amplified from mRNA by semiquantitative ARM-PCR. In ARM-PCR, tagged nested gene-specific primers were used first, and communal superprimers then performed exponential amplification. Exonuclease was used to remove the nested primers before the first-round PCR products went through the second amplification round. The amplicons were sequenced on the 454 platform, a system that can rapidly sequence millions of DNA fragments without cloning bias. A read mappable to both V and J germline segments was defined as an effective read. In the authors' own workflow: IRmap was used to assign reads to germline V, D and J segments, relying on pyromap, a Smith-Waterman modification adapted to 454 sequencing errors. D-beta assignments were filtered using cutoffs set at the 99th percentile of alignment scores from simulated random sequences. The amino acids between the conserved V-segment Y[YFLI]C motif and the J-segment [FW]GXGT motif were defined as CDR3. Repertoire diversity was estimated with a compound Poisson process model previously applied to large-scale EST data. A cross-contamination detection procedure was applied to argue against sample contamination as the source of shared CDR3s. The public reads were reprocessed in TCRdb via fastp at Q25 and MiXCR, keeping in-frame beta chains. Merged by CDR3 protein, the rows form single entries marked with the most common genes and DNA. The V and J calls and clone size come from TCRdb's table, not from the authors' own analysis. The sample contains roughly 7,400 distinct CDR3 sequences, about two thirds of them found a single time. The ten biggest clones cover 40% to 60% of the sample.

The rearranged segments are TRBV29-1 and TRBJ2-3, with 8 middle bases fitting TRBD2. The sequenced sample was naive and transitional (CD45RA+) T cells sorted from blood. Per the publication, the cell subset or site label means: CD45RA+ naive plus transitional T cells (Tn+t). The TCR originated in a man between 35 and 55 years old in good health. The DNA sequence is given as TGCAGTGTACCCTTTAGCGGGAAAGGAGATACGCAGTATTTT. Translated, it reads CSVPFSGKGDTQYF.